The clone carrying this T cell receptor (beta chain) was counted ten times or more. The source of the sample is a study of Graves' ophthalmopathy and Graves' hyperthyroidism. Study at large: Prior to any treatment, peripheral blood was collected at the time of initial diagnosis.

Researchers took RNA transcripts and amplified TCR beta CDR3 regions from them. HTBI primers were employed in first-round RT-PCR, then a second-round multiplex PCR followed. TCRdb used MiXCR to reprocess the multiplex PCR reads, holding one entry per CDR3 protein. Of hundreds of thousands of distinct CDR3 sequences in the sample, around a fifth were seen once. The CDR3 runs 14 residues. Per germline, CDR1 SGHVS and CDR2 FQNEAQ. Trimming cost V 1 base and J 0 bases, with 7 bases left between them. V usage is TRBV7-8 and J usage is TRBJ2-7; D possibly corresponds to TRBD1 (6 bases). Sample: peripheral blood. The clonotype originates from a woman between 18 and 29 years old with stable Graves' hyperthyroidism. Some clones in this sample may be carry-over from other donors' samples. Here the CDR3 DNA reads TGTGCCAGCAGCTTAGGGACAGCCTCCTACGAGCAGTACTTC. This encodes CASSLGTASYEQYF.